Below, 26 T cell receptor beta chains from the same sample are listed, as sequenced in a study of molecular identifiers for immune sequencing clone quantification. TCRdb recomputed calls from the PCR reads with MiXCR, one row per CDR3 protein. This sample has 85,000 to 95,000 distinct CDR3 sequences, with 15% to 20% found just once. Specimen: naive CD8+ T cells from blood, with Jurkat cell RNA spiked in. The subset: FACS-sorted CD8+CD4-CCR7+CD45RA+ naive T cells. These receptors came from a human donor in good health. Some libraries in this study had Jurkat cell RNA spiked in.

In regard to this clonotype: A single base separates this from a much larger clone, so it may be a read error. This chain joins TRBV27 and TRBJ2-7, with D possibly TRBD1 on 6 matching bases. Looked up from germline, CDR1 is MNHEY and CDR2 is SMNVEV (reference sequence). The CDR3 consists of 16 residues. CDR3 region: CASSFDRAGEIYEQHF. The CDR3 coding sequence is TGTGCCAGCAGTTTTGACCGGGCAGGGGAAATCTACGAGCAGCACTTC.

In its sample, this clonotype was seen many times. The gene calls are TRBV27 and TRBJ2-2; D is unclear. This CDR3 contains 13 residues. The germline V and J ends were trimmed by 4 bases and 7 bases, with 10 bases remaining between them. Germline CDR1 and CDR2: MNHEY and SMNVEV (reference sequence). In nucleotides, the CDR3 is TGTGCCAGCAGTTGGGGTAATGACGGGGAGCTGTTTTTT. Protein sequence: CASSWGNDGELFF.

This clonotype was found many times. V gene TRBV4-1 combines with J gene TRBJ2-2, with D possibly called TRBD1 or TRBD2 (5 bases each). The CDR3 totals 16 residues. The germline CDR1 and CDR2 sequences are MGHRA and YSYEKL. V lost 1 base and J lost 5, with 14 bases in between. CDR3 sequence: CASSQASAEGTGELFF. The CDR3 nucleotides are TGCGCCAGCAGCCAAGCAAGCGCTGAGGGGACCGGGGAGCTGTTTTTT.

This clonotype was counted many times. V gene TRBV27 combines with J gene TRBJ2-7; TRBD1 matches 8 bases. V shed 4 bases and J 2 bases; nucleotides not matched to a gene: 1. The CDR3 is 13 residues long. Germline V CDR1 and CDR2: MNHEY, SMNVEV (reference sequence). CDR3 coding DNA: TGTGCCAGCAGTTGGACAGGGACCTACGAGCAGTACTTC. Translated, it gives CASSWTGTYEQYF.

On this clonotype: A much more abundant neighbour one base away suggests this may be a read error. This chain uses TRBV28 with TRBJ2-7; D is ambiguous. Germline lookup yields CDR1 MDHEN and CDR2 SYDVKM. CDR3 length: 12 amino acids. The V end was cut by 7 bases, the J end by 4 bases, with 11 bases between. The CDR3 DNA is TGTGCCAGCAAACCGGACCGGTACGAGCAGTACTTC. It translates to CASKPDRYEQYF.

This clonotype was recorded at least ten times. The chain carries TRBV5-1 and TRBJ2-1; no reliable D call. CDR3 length: 15 amino acids. Germline-derived CDR1 and CDR2 are SGHRS and YFSETQ. V lost 1 base and J lost 0, with 8 bases in between. CDR3 nucleotides: TGCGCCAGCAGCTTGTCCTCCGGCTCCTACAATGAGCAGTTCTTC. This sequence encodes CASSLSSGSYNEQFF.

Only one count was recorded for this clonotype. A much larger clone is a single base away; this may be a read error. The rearrangement joins TRBV18 to TRBJ1-1; unclear D gene. The CDR3 length is 14 residues. Germline assignment: CDR1 KGHSH and CDR2 LQKENI. CDR3 protein: CASSPIPPNTGAFF. The CDR3 nucleotides are TGTGCCAGCTCACCCATACCTCCGAACACTGGAGCTTTCTTT.

The chain uses TRBV6-5 and TRBJ1-1; D possibly corresponds to TRBD1 (5 bases). Germline V gene lookup returns CDR1 MNHEY and CDR2 SVGAGI. V lost 2 bases and J 3 bases, leaving 10 bases between the germline ends. CDR3 length: 14 amino acids. The CDR3 nucleotides read TGTGCCAGCAGTTACACGGGGGTGGACACTGAAGCTTTCTTT. Encoded protein: CASSYTGVDTEAFF.

Note on this clonotype: Since the CDR3 does not end with the conserved phenylalanine or tryptophan, this likely comes from a read error. The chain is built from TRBV12-3 or TRBV12-4 and TRBJ1-5, with D perhaps matching TRBD1 (5 bases). The germline V and J ends were trimmed by 3 bases and 7 bases, with 13 bases remaining between them. This CDR3 has 14 residues. The CDR3 region has the DNA TGTGCCAGCAGTTTCGGGGAAACAGGACAGCCCCAGCATCTT. Its translation is CASSFGETGQPQHL.

This clonotype was counted only a few times. This sequence may be a read error, since a much larger clone differs from it by one base. In this CDR3 the conserved last residue, phenylalanine or tryptophan, is missing, so a read error is likely. V usage is TRBV7-6 and J usage is TRBJ2-3, with D uncertain. Trimming pared 4 bases from V and 2 bases from J, leaving 4 bases between. The CDR3 has 12 amino acids. Germline V gives CDR1 SGHVS, CDR2 FNYEAQ. The CDR3 here is CASSSLTDTQYL. CDR3 nucleotides: TGTGCCAGCAGCTCTCTCACAGATACGCAGTATCTT.

This clonotype was detected ten times or more. The chain has TRBV12-3 or TRBV12-4 and TRBJ2-3, with 16 bases identical to TRBD2. The CDR3 covers 16 residues. V dropped 4 bases and J dropped 5; count of bases not matched to a gene: 3. CDR3 region: CASSWGLAGGRDTQYF. The CDR3 DNA sequence: TGTGCCAGCAGTTGGGGACTAGCGGGAGGGAGAGATACGCAGTATTTT.

This clonotype was observed a single time. Being one base from a much bigger clone, this may be a read error. The J gene is TRBJ1-1, the V gene TRBV12-3 or TRBV12-4, with D maybe TRBD1 (5 bases). The V and J ends lost 0 bases and 7 bases respectively, with 21 bases between them. The CDR3 totals 17 residues. CDR3 bases: TGTGCCAGCAGTTTAGCGGAGGGGACCGGATTAAGGAATGAAGCTTTCTTT. It codes for CASSLAEGTGLRNEAFF.

Worth noting for this clonotype: A much larger clone differs by one base, so this may be a read error. The V call is TRBV12-3 or TRBV12-4, the J call TRBJ2-7; 9 nucleotides line up with TRBD2. V dropped 9 bases and J dropped 9; count of bases not matched to a gene: 15. The CDR3 runs to 14 residues. Written as DNA, the CDR3 is TGTGCCAGGAGTGCTAGCGGGAAAAGATTTGGGCAGTACTTC. This translates into CARSASGKRFGQYF.

Turning to this clonotype: With a much larger clone just one base away, this may be a read error. V usage is TRBV6-5 and J usage is TRBJ1-1, with 11 nucleotides matching TRBD1. Germline CDR1 MNHEY, CDR2 SVGAGI. This CDR3 has 14 residues. The CDR3 DNA sequence: TGTGCCAGCGGCTGGGACAGGGGGAACACTGAAGCTTCCTTT. Its protein is CASGWDRGNTEASF.

To note about this clonotype: An end of the junction does not agree with germline; a read error may underlie this. This chain uses TRBV28 with TRBJ1-5; D is undetermined. CDR1 and CDR2 from the germline V gene are MDHEN and SYDVKM. This CDR3 region has 15 residues. For the CDR3, the DNA is TGTGCCAACAGTTTCTCACCGGCCCTCAATCAGCCCCAGCATTTT. Translating it yields CANSFSPALNQPQHF.

The V gene is TRBV14, the J gene TRBJ1-1, with TRBD1 matching over 8 bases. CDR3 size: 17 residues. With V trimmed by 4 bases and J by 2 bases, 12 bases remained unmatched. Germline CDR1 SGHDN, CDR2 FVKESK. This chain's CDR3 is CASSPRQGIGGNTEAFF. For the CDR3, the DNA is TGTGCCAGCAGCCCGAGACAGGGGATAGGAGGAAACACTGAAGCTTTCTTT.

This clonotype has at least ten counts. The rearrangement links TRBV27 to TRBJ2-3, with 10 positions matching TRBD2. J gave up 7 bases and V 7 bases, and 11 bases lay outside the gene matches. The V gene's germline CDR1 is MNHEY and CDR2 SMNVEV (reference sequence). This CDR3 contains 15 residues. Here the CDR3 reads CASKAGGHQYNTQYF. For the CDR3, the DNA is TGTGCCAGCAAAGCGGGAGGGCACCAGTATAATACGCAGTATTTT.

This clonotype was observed at least ten times. The rearrangement links TRBV12-3 or TRBV12-4 to TRBJ1-1; a possible D gene is TRBD1 (5 bases). The ends were cut back, 3 bases at V and 7 bases at J, with 12 bases in the middle. This CDR3 has 13 amino acids. The CDR3 here is CASSFGPDNEAFF. In DNA, the CDR3 is TGTGCCAGCAGTTTCGGCCCGGACAATGAAGCTTTCTTT.

Details on this clonotype: Given a much more abundant clone one base away, this may be a read error. Given the absence of the conserved phenylalanine or tryptophan at the CDR3 end, a read error is likely. The chain carries TRBV13 and TRBJ1-1; unclear D gene. CDR3 length: 16 amino acids. The V end was cut by 0 bases, the J end by 3 bases, with 14 bases between. Germline values: CDR1 PRHDT, CDR2 FYEKMQ (reference sequence). The CDR3 bases are TGTGCCAGCAGCTTAGGCCGGAACCTCGGGTACACTGAAGCTTTCCTT. Its protein product is CASSLGRNLGYTEAFL.

In its sample, this clonotype was seen many times. V usage is TRBV12-3 or TRBV12-4 and J usage is TRBJ2-2; a weak D match, TRBD2 (6 bases). The CDR3 has 17 amino acids. Trimming removed 1 base from V and 3 bases from J, with 15 bases in between. CDR3 in DNA: TGTGCCAGCAGTTTAGATGGCCCTAGCGTCGACACCGGGGAGCTGTTTTTT. Protein: CASSLDGPSVDTGELFF.

This clonotype was detected many times. The rearrangement joins TRBV9 to TRBJ1-1; D is possibly TRBD1 (6 bases). The germline V gene encodes CDR1 SGDLS and CDR2 YYNGEE. This CDR3 is built from 13 residues. The V gene lost 3 bases and the J gene lost 2 bases, with 8 bases spanning the gap. CDR3 sequence (DNA): TGTGCCAGCAGCGCGGGGGGCAACACTGAAGCTTTCTTT. It encodes CASSAGGNTEAFF.

At least ten counts were recorded for this clonotype. The chain recombines TRBV7-6 with TRBJ2-3; the D is unclear. V was pared by 0 bases and J by 10 bases, with 17 bases between. This CDR3 spans 15 amino acids. Germline-derived CDR1 and CDR2 are SGHVS and FNYEAQ. The CDR3 sequence: CASSLAPDGFPPQYF. For the CDR3, the DNA is TGTGCCAGCAGCTTAGCCCCGGACGGTTTCCCACCGCAGTATTTT.

This clonotype came up many times. The chain carries TRBV4-1 and TRBJ2-6; 7 bases are shared with TRBD1. The CDR3 runs 15 residues. Germline values: CDR1 MGHRA, CDR2 YSYEKL. Trimming took 4 bases from V and 2 from J; bases not matched to a gene: 2. Written as DNA, the CDR3 is TGCGCCAGCAGCCCCCAGGGGGCTGGGGCCAACGTCCTGACTTTC. As protein: CASSPQGAGANVLTF.

This sequence joins TRBV2 and TRBJ1-1, with D possibly TRBD1 on 5 matching bases. V lost 1 base and J 7 bases, leaving 19 bases between the germline ends. The CDR3 totals 16 residues. Germline assignment: CDR1 SNHLY and CDR2 FYNNEI. The CDR3 region is CASSEGFTRAGIEAFF. The CDR3, as DNA: TGTGCCAGCAGTGAAGGCTTCACAAGGGCAGGGATTGAAGCTTTCTTT.

This clonotype came up many times. The chain links TRBV6-5 to TRBJ2-5; 11 bases match TRBD1. Germline CDR1 is MNHEY and CDR2 is SVGAGI. With 1 base clipped from V and 4 bases from J, the junction kept 23 bases outside the gene matches. The CDR3 has 22 residues. The CDR3 bases are TGTGCCAGCAGTTACTGGGGTGGACAGGGGGCGCGGACCACTGTGACTAGAGAGACCCAGTACTTC. Encoded protein: CASSYWGGQGARTTVTRETQYF.

In its sample, this clonotype was seen many times. The chain joins TRBV4-3 to TRBJ2-7, with 13 bases fitting TRBD2. The CDR3 is 15 amino acids. Germline CDR1 is LGHNA and CDR2 is YSLEER. Germline trimming cut 4 bases from V and 4 bases from J; bases unmatched to any gene: 4. CDR3 loop: CASSPGLAGVYEQYF. The CDR3 nucleotides are TGCGCCAGCAGCCCCGGACTAGCGGGGGTTTACGAGCAGTACTTC.